Sequencing of this TCR beta chain was carried out in a study of T cells in Graves' hyperthyroidism and ophthalmopathy. Whole-study context: Specimen type is peripheral blood, collected at initial diagnosis prior to any treatment.

Patients affected by ophthalmopathy presented a Clinical Activity Score of at least 3, a NOSPECS grade of at least 4, and disease duration below 3 months. Template material for amplifying TCR beta CDR3 regions consisted of RNA transcripts. The HTBI primer set drove a first-round RT-PCR of the TCR CDR3. TCRdb reanalysed the multiplex PCR reads using MiXCR and keeps one entry per CDR3 protein. Of 640,000 or so distinct CDR3 sequences in the sample, 11% to 15% are singletons; the top ten hold roughly 7%. This clonotype originated in a woman under 30 with Graves' ophthalmopathy. The specimen was blood.

This CDR3 reads CASSADRTTEQYF. CDR3 DNA: TGTGCCAGCAGCGCGGACAGAACTACGGAGCAGTACTTC. The chain combines TRBV9 with TRBJ2-7; a possible D gene is TRBD1 (6 bases). This CDR3 contains 13 residues. CDR1 and CDR2 from the germline V gene are SGDLS and YYNGEE. Between the trimmed V and J ends, which lost 3 bases and 7 bases, there was a span of 14 bases.